Sequencing of this T cell receptor beta chain was carried out in a study of blood T cell repertoires in COVID-19. Study-level information: Sources were T cells, B-cell-depleted T cells, or PBMCs; the material itself was cDNA or gDNA.

In Seattle, patients joined the study during active infection and were tracked longitudinally. In the original workflow: Estimated nucleated cell counts came from reference gene primer amplification. Profiled with immunoSEQ multiplex PCR; TCRdb holds only in-frame clones, not every one. D and trimming were read from the DNA, whereas the V and J calls and clone size are those reported in that table. The sample contains 300,000 to 350,000 clones, over 70% of which appear only once. J was trimmed by 1 base and V by 4 bases; bases with no gene match: 3. Germline assignment: CDR1 SEHNR and CDR2 FQNEAQ (reference sequence). CDR3 length: 14 residues.

The receptor comes from a woman aged 45-59 years with COVID-19, enrolled during active disease. The sequenced sample was peripheral blood. The rearrangement uses TRBV7-9 and TRBJ1-1, with 7 bases that match TRBD1. The CDR3 loop reads CASSSNRGNTEAFF. CDR3 in DNA: TGTGCCAGCAGCTCCAACAGGGGGAACACTGAAGCTTTCTTT.